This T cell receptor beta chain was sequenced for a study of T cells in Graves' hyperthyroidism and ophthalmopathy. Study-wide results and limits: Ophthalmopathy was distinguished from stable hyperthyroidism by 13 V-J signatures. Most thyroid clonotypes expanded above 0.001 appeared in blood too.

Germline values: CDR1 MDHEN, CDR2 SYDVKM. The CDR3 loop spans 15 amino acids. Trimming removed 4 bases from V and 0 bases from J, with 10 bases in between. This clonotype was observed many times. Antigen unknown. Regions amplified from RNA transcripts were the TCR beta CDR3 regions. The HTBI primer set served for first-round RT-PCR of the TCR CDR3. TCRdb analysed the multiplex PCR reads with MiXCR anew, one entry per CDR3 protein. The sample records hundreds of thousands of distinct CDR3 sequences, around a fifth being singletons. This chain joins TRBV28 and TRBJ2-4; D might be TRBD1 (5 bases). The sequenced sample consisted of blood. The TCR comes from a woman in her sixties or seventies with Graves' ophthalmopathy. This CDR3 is CASSYSGPAKNIQYF. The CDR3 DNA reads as TGTGCCAGCAGTTATTCAGGGCCAGCCAAAAACATTCAGTACTTC. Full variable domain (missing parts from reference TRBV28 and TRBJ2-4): DVKVTQSSRYLVKRTGEKVFLECVQDMDHENMFWYRQDPGLGLRLIYFSYDVKMKEKGDIPEGYSVSREKKERFSLILESASTNQTSMYLCASSYSGPAKNIQYFGAGTRLSVL.